The 27 T cell receptor beta chains presented below share a single source sample, sequenced in a study of blood T cells in healthy people across ages. Sample-barcoded 5' priming and a J-beta primer mix drove a second PCR of roughly 6 to 12 cycles. TCRdb re-analysed the 5' RACE reads in MiXCR, keeping a single row per CDR3 protein. The data show approximately 1,000,000 distinct CDR3 sequences, 40% to 55% seen once. The sequencing input was blood. All receptors derive from a woman aged 55-69 years in good health.

This clonotype appeared a few times. The chain is built from TRBV6-2 or TRBV6-3 and TRBJ2-5; unclear D gene. Trimming removed 2 bases from V and 6 bases from J, with 10 bases in between. The CDR3 sequence is 13 residues long. Germline CDR1 MNHEY, CDR2 SVGEGT. The CDR3 reads CASSYDVTKTQYF. In DNA, the CDR3 is TGTGCCAGCAGTTACGACGTAACGAAGACCCAGTACTTC.

This clonotype appeared a few times. The genes are TRBV18 and TRBJ2-4; D uncertain. The CDR3 is 16 amino acids. CDR1 KGHSH and CDR2 LQKENI come from the germline V gene. Trimming pared 0 bases from V and 5 bases from J, leaving 14 bases between. This CDR3 is CASSPPNEHGENIQYF. The CDR3 DNA is TGTGCCAGCTCACCACCGAACGAGCATGGGGAAAACATTCAGTACTTC. Full variable domain (missing parts from reference TRBV18 and TRBJ2-4): NAGVMQNPRHLVRRRGQEARLRCSPMKGHSHVYWYRQLPEEGLKFMVYLQKENIIDESGMPKERFSAEFPKEGPSILRIQQVVRGDSAAYFCASSPPNEHGENIQYFGAGTRLSVL.

This clonotype appeared a few times. The chain uses TRBV27 and TRBJ2-1; D not certain. V lost 7 bases and J 3 bases, leaving 19 bases between the germline ends. The CDR3 loop spans 16 amino acids. Germline V gene data show CDR1 as MNHEY and CDR2 as SMNVEV (reference sequence). CDR3: CASKLSRIYNYNEQFF. In DNA form, the CDR3 reads TGTGCCAGCAAGTTGTCTCGAATTTACAACTACAATGAGCAGTTCTTC.

This clonotype was seen many times. The chain recombines TRBV20-1 with TRBJ2-5; the match to TRBD2 covers 8 bases. Germline V gives CDR1 DFQATT, CDR2 SNEGSKA (reference sequence). The V segment lost 3 bases and the J segment 2 bases; nucleotides outside the gene matches: 8. The CDR3 is 15 amino acids. CDR3 in amino acids: CSASVDSGTQETQYF. In DNA form, the CDR3 reads TGCAGTGCTAGCGTGGATAGCGGGACACAAGAGACCCAGTACTTC.

This chain uses TRBV20-1 with TRBJ2-1; TRBD1 might be the D (5 bases). CDR3 length equals 15 residues. CDR1 and CDR2 (germline): DFQATT, SNEGSKA (reference sequence). Trimming left V 2 bases short and J 3 bases short, with 14 bases between. The CDR3 nucleotides are TGCAGTGCTAGAACGACAGATAAGCGCTACAATGAGCAGTTCTTC. Translated, it gives CSARTTDKRYNEQFF.

This clonotype came up a few times. The chain couples TRBV6-2 or TRBV6-3 to TRBJ2-3; TRBD2 might be the D (5 bases). V gave up 7 bases and J gave up 8 bases, with 13 bases separating them. There are 12 residues in the CDR3. Germline V lookup: CDR1 MNHEY, CDR2 SVGEGT. The CDR3 sequence is CASTDSVGTQYF. The CDR3 nucleotides read TGTGCCAGCACGGACTCCGTTGGTACGCAGTATTTT.

This clonotype turned up a few times. This sequence joins TRBV30 and TRBJ2-7; 8 nucleotides agree with TRBD1. J was trimmed by 4 bases and V by 4 bases; bases with no gene match: 12. The germline V gene has CDR1 GTSNPN and CDR2 SVGIG (reference sequence). The CDR3 is 15 amino acids. This CDR3 is CAWISAGTGSYEQYF. The CDR3 DNA follows: TGTGCCTGGATCTCGGCAGGGACAGGTTCGTACGAGCAGTACTTC. Variable domain in full (rest from reference TRBV30 and TRBJ2-7): SQTIHQWPATLVQPVGSPLSLECTVEGTSNPNLYWYRQAAGRGLQLLFYSVGIGQISSEVPQNLSASRPQDRQFILSSKKLLLSDSGFYLCAWISAGTGSYEQYFGPGTRLTVT.

The table lists this clonotype with a few counts. The rearrangement joins TRBV13 to TRBJ2-5, with TRBD2 identical over 10 bases. V lost 5 bases, J lost 2 bases, and 8 bases stayed unmatched. The CDR3 covers 16 residues. CDR1 PRHDT and CDR2 FYEKMQ come from the germline V gene (reference sequence). The CDR3 sequence: CASSQLAGRGQETQYF. The CDR3 nucleotides read TGTGCCAGCAGCCAACTAGCGGGAAGGGGACAAGAGACCCAGTACTTC.

CDR3: CASSIMTPLPQETQYF. In nucleotides, the CDR3 is TGTGCCAGCAGTATCATGACTCCGCTCCCGCAAGAGACCCAGTACTTC. The chain couples TRBV6-2 or TRBV6-3 to TRBJ2-5, with D unresolved. V was shortened by 5 bases and J by 2 bases, with 18 bases between the two germline ends. The length of the CDR3 is 16 residues. Per the germline V gene, CDR1 is MNHEY and CDR2 is SVGEGT.

Comments on this clonotype: At one of its ends the junction is not consistent with the germline gene, which may arise from a read error. V and J are TRBV20-1 and TRBJ2-5, with D unresolved. The CDR3 is 15 amino acids. Germline V gene data show CDR1 as DFQATT and CDR2 as SNEGSKA (reference sequence). The CDR3 nucleotides are TGCAGTGCTAGAGCCGGAGTGAGTCGTTTAGAGACCCTGTACTTC. The encoded protein is CSARAGVSRLETLYF.

This clonotype was picked up a small number of times. CDR3 protein: CSARAWDRLSGSETQYF. DNA of the CDR3: TGCAGTGCTAGAGCGTGGGACAGGTTGAGTGGATCGGAGACCCAGTACTTC. The chain combines TRBV20-1 with TRBJ2-5, with TRBD1 identical over 8 bases. The CDR3 loop spans 17 amino acids. Germline lookup yields CDR1 DFQATT and CDR2 SNEGSKA (reference sequence). Trimming removed 1 base from V and 5 bases from J; junction bases left unmatched: 15.

A few counts support this clonotype. Here the CDR3 DNA reads TGCAGTGTAGATAGGACAGGGGCAAAGGATTCACCCCTCCACTTT. Translating it yields CSVDRTGAKDSPLHF. The chain has TRBV20-1 and TRBJ1-6; 9 nucleotides match TRBD1. CDR1 is DFQATT and CDR2 is SNEGSKA in the germline V gene (reference sequence). V lost 7 bases to trimming and J lost 8 bases; unmatched junction nucleotides: 12. The CDR3 extends over 15 amino acids.

The gene calls are TRBV5-1 and TRBJ2-3; 14 positions agree with TRBD2. This CDR3 is 18 amino acids long. The ends lost 0 bases at V and 5 bases at J; junction bases unmatched: 8. The V gene's germline CDR1 is SGHRS and CDR2 YFSETQ. The CDR3 region is CASSLGAGLAGVGDTQYF. The CDR3 bases are TGCGCCAGCAGCTTGGGAGCGGGACTAGCGGGAGTGGGAGATACGCAGTATTTT.

This clonotype turned up a few times. V is TRBV5-1 and J is TRBJ2-1; 12 bases are shared with TRBD2. Per germline, CDR1 SGHRS and CDR2 YFSETQ. The CDR3 is made up of 17 amino acids. With V trimmed by 4 bases and J by 2 bases, 7 bases remained unmatched. In nucleotides, the CDR3 is TGCGCCAGCAGCAGGACGGGACTAGCGGGTACCTACAATGAGCAGTTCTTC. This translates into CASSRTGLAGTYNEQFF.

This sequence joins TRBV10-3 and TRBJ1-2, with 9 bases identical to TRBD1. Germline trimming cut 0 bases from V and 3 bases from J; bases unmatched to any gene: 5. Per germline, CDR1 ENHRY and CDR2 SYGVKD. This CDR3 is 16 amino acids long. The CDR3, as DNA: TGTGCCATCAGTGAGTCCCGACAGGGGGAAGACTATGGCTACACCTTC. This gives the protein CAISESRQGEDYGYTF.

This sequence joins TRBV13 and TRBJ2-4; no clear D. The J call may be incorrect, as the DNA end agrees better with TRBJ2-7. Germline lookup yields CDR1 PRHDT and CDR2 FYEKMQ (reference sequence). This CDR3 is built from 15 residues. The CDR3 DNA is TGTGCCAGCAGCTTAAGGCGCCGGTCGGTAAACGAGCAGTACTTC. Translating gives CASSLRRRSVNEQYF.

The chain is built from TRBV10-3 and TRBJ2-5, with D possibly matching TRBD1 (6 bases). The V end lost 0 bases, the J end lost 1 base, and 15 bases lay between the germline ends. CDR3 length: 17 residues. Germline V lookup: CDR1 ENHRY, CDR2 SYGVKD. The CDR3 region is CAISESREGHLQETQYF. CDR3 nucleotide sequence: TGTGCCATCAGTGAGTCAAGAGAGGGACACCTCCAAGAGACCCAGTACTTC.

The chain has TRBV12-3 or TRBV12-4 and TRBJ2-1, with 7 nucleotides matching TRBD2. CDR3 size: 16 residues. Trimming cost V 5 bases and J 0 bases; bases outside gene matches: 7. The CDR3 is CASSPTSATSYNEQFF. The CDR3 DNA follows: TGTGCCAGCAGTCCTACTAGCGCGACCTCCTACAATGAGCAGTTCTTC.

This clonotype was detected only a few times. V gene TRBV7-3 combines with J gene TRBJ2-1; D is uncertain. Germline V gene sequence: CDR1 SGHTA, CDR2 FQGTGA. V was trimmed by 4 bases and J by 5 bases, leaving 9 bases between them. The CDR3 is made up of 13 amino acids. CDR3 bases: TGTGCCAGCAGCTCGGCACCAAACAATGAGCAGTTCTTC. Its protein is CASSSAPNNEQFF.

The chain uses TRBV12-1 and TRBJ2-3; TRBD2 was called by the table and not checked on the DNA. TRBV12-1 is a listed pseudogene. The CDR3 is 21 residues long. CDR3 coding DNA: TGTGCCAGCAGCCCCCAACTGTCACTAGCGGGAGGGCCATCGGGCACAGATACGCAGTATTTT. It codes for CASSPQLSLAGGPSGTDTQYF.

This chain uses TRBV9 with TRBJ2-1; 8 bases map to TRBD1. After removal of 1 base from V and 7 bases from J, the junction contained 1 base not matched to a gene. The germline V gene encodes CDR1 SGDLS and CDR2 YYNGEE. The CDR3 extends over 13 amino acids. The CDR3 sequence is CASSVQGANEQFF. CDR3 nucleotides: TGTGCCAGCAGCGTACAGGGGGCTAATGAGCAGTTCTTC.

Concerning this clonotype itself: Relative to the germline gene, one junction end is altered; a read error may explain this. The chain employs TRBV4-1 and TRBJ2-5, with 9 bases aligning to TRBD1. The end of the DNA fits TRBJ2-7 better, so the J call may be wrong. The germline CDR1 and CDR2 sequences are MGHRA and YSYEKL. This CDR3 has 14 amino acids. The CDR3 bases are TGTGCCAGCAGTCCCTCGGACAGGGGTGGCGAGCAGTACTTC. Residues: CASSPSDRGGEQYF.

The chain couples TRBV11-2 to TRBJ2-3; TRBD2 matches 13 bases. Germline values: CDR1 SGHAT, CDR2 FQNNGV. CDR3 length: 22 residues. After removal of 6 bases from V and 0 bases from J, the junction contained 21 bases not matched to a gene. The CDR3 nucleotides read TGTGCCAGCAGACGCAAAGTACTAGCGGGAGGGCCTGGTTGGACTAGCACAGATACGCAGTATTTT. It codes for CASRRKVLAGGPGWTSTDTQYF.

V is TRBV12-3 or TRBV12-4 and J is TRBJ2-1; D unresolved. Deletions cut 1 base from V and 6 bases from J, with 7 bases between. This CDR3 spans 13 amino acids. The CDR3 region is CASSLGVPNEQFF. In nucleotides, the CDR3 is TGTGCCAGCAGTTTAGGGGTTCCCAATGAGCAGTTCTTC.

CDR3 in DNA: TGCAGTGCTAGAAGTCCCCAAGAGACCCAGTACTTC. This codes for CSARSPQETQYF. V gene TRBV20-1 combines with J gene TRBJ2-5; D is undetermined. The CDR3 contains 12 residues. Germline lookup yields CDR1 DFQATT and CDR2 SNEGSKA (reference sequence). Trimming removed 2 bases from V and 1 base from J, with 5 bases in between.

This clonotype has ten or more counts. V usage is TRBV7-3 and J usage is TRBJ1-1; weak D call: TRBD1 (6 bases). The CDR3 runs to 16 residues. The V gene lost 0 bases and the J gene lost 2 bases, with 13 bases spanning the gap. The germline V gene has CDR1 SGHTA and CDR2 FQGTGA. CDR3 region: CASSLTGTSYNTEAFF. CDR3 in DNA: TGTGCCAGCAGCTTAACTGGGACAAGTTATAACACTGAAGCTTTCTTT. Combining the CDR3 with reference TRBV7-3 and TRBJ1-1 gives the whole variable domain GAGVSQTPSNKVTEKGKYVELRCDPISGHTALYWYRQSLGQGPEFLIYFQGTGAADDSGLPNDRFFAVRPEGSVSTLKIQRTERGDSAVYLCASSLTGTSYNTEAFFGQGTRLTVV.

This clonotype was seen at least ten times. The rearrangement uses TRBV12-3 or TRBV12-4 and TRBJ2-7; 8 nucleotides line up with TRBD2. The CDR3 spans 14 residues. V dropped 8 bases and J dropped 0; count of bases not matched to a gene: 6. CDR3 residues: CASGPAGVSYEQYF. In DNA, the CDR3 is TGTGCCAGCGGTCCAGCGGGAGTCTCCTACGAGCAGTACTTC.